This TCR beta chain was observed in a study of CD8 T cell repertoires and HIV-1 epitope variants. The CDR3 loop spans 13 amino acids. Germline V gives CDR1 SGHAT, CDR2 FQNNGV. Trimming cost V 3 bases and J 1 base, with 6 bases left between them. This table comes from immunoSEQ multiplex PCR, and its TCRdb copy is limited to in-frame clones, with some not included. The sample records over 5,000 clones, about two thirds being singletons. Points on this clone: The antigen remains undetermined.

The sequence derives from a male donor with HIV. The V and J genes are TRBV11-2 and TRBJ1-1; D is undetermined. Sequencing used cultured CD8+ T cells derived from PBMCs. The CDR3 DNA reads TGTGCCAGCAGCTTGGCAGGGAACACTGAAGCTTTCTTT. It encodes CASSLAGNTEAFF.